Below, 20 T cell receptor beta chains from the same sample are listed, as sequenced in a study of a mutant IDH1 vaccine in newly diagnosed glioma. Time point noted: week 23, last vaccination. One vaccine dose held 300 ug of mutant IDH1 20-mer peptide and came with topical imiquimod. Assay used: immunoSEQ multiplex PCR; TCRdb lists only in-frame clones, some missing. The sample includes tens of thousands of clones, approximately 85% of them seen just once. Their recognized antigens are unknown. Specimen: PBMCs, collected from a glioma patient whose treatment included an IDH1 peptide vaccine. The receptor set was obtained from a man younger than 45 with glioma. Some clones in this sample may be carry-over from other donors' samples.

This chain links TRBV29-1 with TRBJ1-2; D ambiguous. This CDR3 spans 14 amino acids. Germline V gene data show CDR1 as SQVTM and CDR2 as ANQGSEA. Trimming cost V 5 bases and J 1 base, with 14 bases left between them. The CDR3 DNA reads TGCAGCGTTCCTCCTTTTGAGGTTAACTATGGCTACACCTTC. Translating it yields CSVPPFEVNYGYTF.

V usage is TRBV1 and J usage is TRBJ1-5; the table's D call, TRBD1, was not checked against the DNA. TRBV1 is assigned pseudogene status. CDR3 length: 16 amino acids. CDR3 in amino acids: CTSSHIAGTGHQPQHF. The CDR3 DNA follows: TGCACCAGCAGCCATATAGCCGGGACAGGGCATCAGCCCCAGCATTTT.

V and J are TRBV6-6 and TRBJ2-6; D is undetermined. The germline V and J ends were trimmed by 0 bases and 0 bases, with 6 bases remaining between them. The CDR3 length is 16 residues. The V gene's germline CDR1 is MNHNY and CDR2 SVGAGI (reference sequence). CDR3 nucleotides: TGTGCCAGCAGTTACTCGCTTAGCTCTGGGGCCAACGTCCTGACTTTC. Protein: CASSYSLSSGANVLTF.

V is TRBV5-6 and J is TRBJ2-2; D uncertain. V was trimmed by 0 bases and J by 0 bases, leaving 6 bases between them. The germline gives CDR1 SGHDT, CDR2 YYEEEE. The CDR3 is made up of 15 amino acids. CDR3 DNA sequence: TGTGCCAGCAGCTTGGGACTCCCGAACACCGGGGAGCTGTTTTTT. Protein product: CASSLGLPNTGELFF. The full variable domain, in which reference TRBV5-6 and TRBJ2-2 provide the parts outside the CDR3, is DAGVTQSPTHLIKTRGQQVTLRCSPKSGHDTVSWYQQALGQGPQFIFQYYEEEERQRGNFPDRFSGHQFPNYSSELNVNALLLGDSALYLCASSLGLPNTGELFFGEGSRLTVL.

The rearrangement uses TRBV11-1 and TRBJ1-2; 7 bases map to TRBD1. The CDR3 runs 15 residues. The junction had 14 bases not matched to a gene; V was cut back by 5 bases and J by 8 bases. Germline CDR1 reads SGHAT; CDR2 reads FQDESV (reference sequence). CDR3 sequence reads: CASSPRQGTKTGYTF. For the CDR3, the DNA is TGTGCCAGCAGCCCCCGACAGGGAACCAAAACGGGCTACACCTTC.

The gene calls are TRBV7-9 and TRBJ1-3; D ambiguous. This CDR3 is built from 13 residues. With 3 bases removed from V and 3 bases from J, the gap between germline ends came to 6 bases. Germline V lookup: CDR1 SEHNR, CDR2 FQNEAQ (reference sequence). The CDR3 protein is CASSFYSGNTIYF. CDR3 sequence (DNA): TGTGCCAGCAGCTTTTACAGTGGAAACACCATATATTTT.

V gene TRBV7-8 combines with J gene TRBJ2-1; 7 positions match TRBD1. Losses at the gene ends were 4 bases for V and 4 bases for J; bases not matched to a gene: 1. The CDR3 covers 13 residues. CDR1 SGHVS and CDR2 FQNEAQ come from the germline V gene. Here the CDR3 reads CASSSTGYNEQFF. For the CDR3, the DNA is TGTGCCAGCAGCTCGACAGGGTACAATGAGCAGTTCTTC.

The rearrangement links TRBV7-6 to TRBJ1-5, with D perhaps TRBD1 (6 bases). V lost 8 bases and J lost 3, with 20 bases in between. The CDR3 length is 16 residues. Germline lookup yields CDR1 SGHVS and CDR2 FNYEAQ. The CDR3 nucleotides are TGTGCCAGCCGCCAACAAAACAGGGATCACAATCAGCCCCAGCATTTT. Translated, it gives CASRQQNRDHNQPQHF.

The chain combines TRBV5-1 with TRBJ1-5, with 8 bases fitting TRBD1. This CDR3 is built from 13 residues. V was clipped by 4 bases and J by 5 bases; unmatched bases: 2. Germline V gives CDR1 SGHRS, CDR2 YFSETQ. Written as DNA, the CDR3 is TGCGCCAGCAGCCCGACAGGGGATCAGCCCCAGCATTTT. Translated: CASSPTGDQPQHF. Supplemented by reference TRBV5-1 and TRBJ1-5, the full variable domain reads KAGVTQTPRYLIKTRGQQVTLSCSPISGHRSVSWYQQTPGQGLQFLFEYFSETQRNKGNFPGRFSGRQFSNSRSEMNVSTLELGDSALYLCASSPTGDQPQHFGDGTRLSIL.

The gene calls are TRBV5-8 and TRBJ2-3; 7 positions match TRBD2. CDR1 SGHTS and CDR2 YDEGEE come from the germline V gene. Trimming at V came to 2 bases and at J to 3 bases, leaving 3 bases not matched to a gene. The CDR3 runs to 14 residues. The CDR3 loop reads CASSFGGWTDTQYF. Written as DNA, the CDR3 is TGTGCCAGCAGCTTCGGGGGGTGGACAGATACGCAGTATTTT.

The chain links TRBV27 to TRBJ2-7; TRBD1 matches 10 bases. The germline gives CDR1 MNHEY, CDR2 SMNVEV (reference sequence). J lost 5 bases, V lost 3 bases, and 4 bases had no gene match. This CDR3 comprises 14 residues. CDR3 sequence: CASSFRDRGNEQYF. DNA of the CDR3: TGTGCCAGCAGTTTCCGGGACAGGGGCAACGAGCAGTACTTC.

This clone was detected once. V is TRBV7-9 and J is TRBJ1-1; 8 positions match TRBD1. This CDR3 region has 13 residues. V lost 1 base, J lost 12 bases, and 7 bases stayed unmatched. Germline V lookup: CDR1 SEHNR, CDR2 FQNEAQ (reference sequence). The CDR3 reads CASSLEGQASSFF. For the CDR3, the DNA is TGTGCCAGCAGCTTAGAGGGACAGGCGTCGTCTTTCTTT. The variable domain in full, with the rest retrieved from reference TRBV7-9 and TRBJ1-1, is DTGVSQNPRHKITKRGQNVTFRCDPISEHNRLYWYRQTLGQGPEFLTYFQNEAQLEKSRLLSDRFSAERPKGSFSTLEIQRTEQGDSAMYLCASSLEGQASSFFGQGTRLTVV.

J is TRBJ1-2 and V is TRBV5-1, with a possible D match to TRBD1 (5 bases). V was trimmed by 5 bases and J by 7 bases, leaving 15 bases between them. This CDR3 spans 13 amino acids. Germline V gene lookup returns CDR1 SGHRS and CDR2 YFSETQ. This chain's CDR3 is CASRYETVPGYTF. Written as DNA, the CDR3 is TGCGCCAGCAGGTATGAGACAGTGCCTGGCTACACCTTC.

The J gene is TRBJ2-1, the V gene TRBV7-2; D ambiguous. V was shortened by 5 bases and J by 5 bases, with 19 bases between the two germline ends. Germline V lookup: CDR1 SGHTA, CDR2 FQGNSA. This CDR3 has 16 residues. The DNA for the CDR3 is TGTGCCAGCAGCCCCCGAAACTCCGGCCTCAACAATGAGCAGTTCTTC. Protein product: CASSPRNSGLNNEQFF.

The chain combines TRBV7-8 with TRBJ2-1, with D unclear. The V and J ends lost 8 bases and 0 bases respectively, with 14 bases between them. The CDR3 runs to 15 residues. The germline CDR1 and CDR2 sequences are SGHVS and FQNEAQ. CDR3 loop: CASGERASSYNEQFF. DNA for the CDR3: TGTGCCAGCGGGGAAAGGGCGAGCTCCTACAATGAGCAGTTCTTC.

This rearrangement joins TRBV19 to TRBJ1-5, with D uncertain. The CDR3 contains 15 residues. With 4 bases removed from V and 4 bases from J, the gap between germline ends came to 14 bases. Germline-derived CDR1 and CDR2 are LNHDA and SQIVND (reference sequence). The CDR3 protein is CASSTKEGWNQPQHF. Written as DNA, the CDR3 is TGTGCCAGTAGTACGAAGGAGGGTTGGAATCAGCCCCAGCATTTT.

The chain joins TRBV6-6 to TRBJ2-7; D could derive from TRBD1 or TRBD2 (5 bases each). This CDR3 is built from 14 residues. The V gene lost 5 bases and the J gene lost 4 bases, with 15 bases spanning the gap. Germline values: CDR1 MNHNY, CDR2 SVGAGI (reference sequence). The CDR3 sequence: CASSGTEAGYEQYF. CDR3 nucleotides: TGTGCCAGCAGTGGGACCGAAGCCGGATACGAGCAGTACTTC.

The CDR3 bases are TGTGCCAGCGCAGAAGTTGAGGTAGTTGGCCAAGAGACCCAGTACTTC. The encoded protein is CASAEVEVVGQETQYF. The V gene is TRBV5-5, the J gene TRBJ2-5; D ambiguous. The germline V gene has CDR1 SGHKS and CDR2 YYEKEE (reference sequence). Trimming removed 7 bases from V and 1 base from J, with 20 bases in between. This CDR3 has 16 amino acids.

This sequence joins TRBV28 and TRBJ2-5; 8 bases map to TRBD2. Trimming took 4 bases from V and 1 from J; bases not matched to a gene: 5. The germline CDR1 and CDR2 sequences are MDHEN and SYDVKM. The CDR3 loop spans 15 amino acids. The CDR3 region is CASSSSLAAQETQYF. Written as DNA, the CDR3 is TGTGCCAGCAGTTCCTCACTAGCGGCCCAAGAGACCCAGTACTTC.

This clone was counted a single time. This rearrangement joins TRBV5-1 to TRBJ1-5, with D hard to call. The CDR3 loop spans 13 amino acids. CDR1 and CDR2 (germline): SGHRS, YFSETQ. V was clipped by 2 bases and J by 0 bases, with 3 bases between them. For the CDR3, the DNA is TGCGCCAGCAGCTTAAATAGCAATCAGCCCCAGCATTTT. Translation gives CASSLNSNQPQHF.